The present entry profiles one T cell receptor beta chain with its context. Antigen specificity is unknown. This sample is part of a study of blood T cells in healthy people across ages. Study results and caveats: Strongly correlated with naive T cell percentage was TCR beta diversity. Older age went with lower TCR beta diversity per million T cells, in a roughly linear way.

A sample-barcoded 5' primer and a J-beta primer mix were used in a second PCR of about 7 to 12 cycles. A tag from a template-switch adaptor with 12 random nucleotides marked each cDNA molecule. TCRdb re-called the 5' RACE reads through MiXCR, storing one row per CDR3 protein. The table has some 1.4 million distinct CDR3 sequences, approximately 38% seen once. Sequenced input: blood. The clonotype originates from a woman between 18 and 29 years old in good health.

The CDR3 sequence: CSAPSGRAVDTQYF. Written as DNA, the CDR3 is TGCAGTGCTCCTAGCGGGAGGGCCGTCGATACGCAGTATTTT. V usage is TRBV20-1 and J usage is TRBJ2-3; 12 bases are a match to TRBD2. The germline CDR1 and CDR2 sequences are DFQATT and SNEGSKA (reference sequence). This CDR3 is 14 amino acids long. The V gene end was trimmed by 5 bases and the J gene end by 6 bases; junction bases not matched to a gene: 6.